The 8 T cell receptor beta chains presented below share a single source sample, sequenced in a study of T cell clonality in common variable immunodeficiency. The method was immunoSEQ multiplex PCR; TCRdb's version includes in-frame clones alone and lacks a portion of them. The sample has about 39,000 clones, none seen only once; the top ten hold around 2.7%. Specimen: peripheral blood mononuclear cells. The receptors derive from a person aged 18-70 years in good health.

This clone was counted ten times or more. The CDR3 extends 3 residues past the end of the read, so its final part is completed from the germline J gene. The rearrangement links TRBV7-2 to TRBJ2-7; no firm D call. This CDR3 is 15 amino acids long. The germline CDR1 and CDR2 sequences are SGHTA and FQGNSA. Between the trimmed V and J ends, which lost 5 bases and 3 bases, there was a span of 17 bases. The CDR3 spells CASSASGTNIYEQYF. The DNA read from the CDR3 is TGTGCCAGCAGCGCCTCGGGTACTAACATCTACGAG. Filled out from reference TRBV7-2 and TRBJ2-7, the complete variable domain reads GAGVSQSPSNKVTEKGKDVELRCDPISGHTALYWYRQSLGQGLEFLIYFQGNSAPDKSGLPSDRFSAERTGGSVSTLTIQRTQQEDSAVYLCASSASGTNIYEQYFGPGTRLTVT.

In its sample, this clone was seen many times. Coverage ceases 3 residues before the CDR3 finishes, and the germline J gene fills in the end. The rearrangement uses TRBV5-1 and TRBJ2-6; TRBD1 matches at 7 bases. Germline V gene data show CDR1 as SGHRS and CDR2 as YFSETQ. After removal of 2 bases from V and 4 bases from J, the junction contained 9 bases not matched to a gene. CDR3 size: 17 residues. The sequenced part of the CDR3 DNA is TGCGCCAGCAGCTTAAGACCCAGGGGGTCCGGGGCCAACGTC. This translates into CASSLRPRGSGANV. The whole CDR3 protein is CASSLRPRGSGANVLTF.

This clone has at least ten counts. The sequenced fragment ends 3 residues before the CDR3 boundary, so the rest is inferred from the germline J gene. V is TRBV19 and J is TRBJ1-6, with 9 bases matching TRBD1. The CDR3 spans 17 residues. The germline CDR1 and CDR2 sequences are LNHDA and SQIVND (reference sequence). With 6 bases clipped from V and 2 bases from J, the junction kept 8 bases outside the gene matches. Incomplete CDR3 DNA: TGTGCCAGTAGGAGGGGACAGGGATTCACCTATAATTCACCC. It translates to CASRRGQGFTYNSP. The full CDR3 protein reads CASRRGQGFTYNSPLHF.

In its sample, this clone was seen many times. The sequence runs out 3 residues before the end of the CDR3; the remainder is reconstructed from the germline J gene. The V gene is TRBV7-9, the J gene TRBJ2-2; the D gene is possibly TRBD2 (5 bases). Germline V gene sequence: CDR1 SEHNR, CDR2 FQNEAQ (reference sequence). CDR3 length: 15 amino acids. Trimming removed 1 base at V and 5 bases at J, with 11 bases between. Incomplete CDR3 DNA: TGTGCCAGCAGCTTAGGCCTCAGCGGAACCGGGGAG. This translates into CASSLGLSGTGE. The full CDR3 reads CASSLGLSGTGELFF.

In its sample, this clone was seen many times. The read is 3 residues too short to cover the CDR3 end, so that end is filled in from the germline J gene. The rearrangement links TRBV7-8 to TRBJ2-5, with D hard to call. CDR3 size: 13 residues. V was clipped by 10 bases and J by 0 bases, with 12 bases between them. Germline CDR1 and CDR2: SGHVS and FQNEAQ. CDR3: CATCISYQETQYF. Partial CDR3 DNA: TGTGCCACCTGTATATCGTACCAAGAGACC.

This clone was detected a few times. This may come from a read error, since a much larger clone is one base off. The read falls 3 residues short of the CDR3 end, and the missing part is taken from the germline J gene. The chain links TRBV30 to TRBJ2-3, with 10 bases fitting TRBD1. Germline loops: CDR1 GTSNPN, CDR2 SVGIG (reference sequence). The CDR3 sequence is 13 residues long. The CDR3 sequence is CAWGQGDNQPQYF. The CDR3 DNA, read in part, is TGTGCCTGGGGACAGGGGGACAATCAGCCG.

Comment on this clone: The read ends 3 residues early relative to the CDR3; the germline J gene fills the gap. This rearrangement joins TRBV7-9 to TRBJ2-3, with TRBD1 matching 7 bases. The CDR3 contains 13 residues. Per the germline V gene, CDR1 is SEHNR and CDR2 is FQNEAQ (reference sequence). CDR3 DNA (partial): TGTGCCAGCAGCTTACAGGGGGATCAGCCG. It is translated as CASSLQGDQP. The whole CDR3 is CASSLQGDQPQYF.

This clone was seen at least ten times. Coverage ceases 3 residues before the CDR3 finishes, and the germline J gene fills in the end. The chain couples TRBV5-1 to TRBJ1-4, with a possible D match to TRBD1 (5 bases). CDR3 size: 14 residues. Trimming removed 0 bases from V and 6 bases from J, with 9 bases in between. Germline V gene sequence: CDR1 SGHRS, CDR2 YFSETQ. CDR3 DNA, as far as it was read: TGCGCCAGCAGCTTGGGGCAGGGTCATGAAAAA. As protein: CASSLGQGHEK. Given in full, the CDR3 is CASSLGQGHEKLFF.